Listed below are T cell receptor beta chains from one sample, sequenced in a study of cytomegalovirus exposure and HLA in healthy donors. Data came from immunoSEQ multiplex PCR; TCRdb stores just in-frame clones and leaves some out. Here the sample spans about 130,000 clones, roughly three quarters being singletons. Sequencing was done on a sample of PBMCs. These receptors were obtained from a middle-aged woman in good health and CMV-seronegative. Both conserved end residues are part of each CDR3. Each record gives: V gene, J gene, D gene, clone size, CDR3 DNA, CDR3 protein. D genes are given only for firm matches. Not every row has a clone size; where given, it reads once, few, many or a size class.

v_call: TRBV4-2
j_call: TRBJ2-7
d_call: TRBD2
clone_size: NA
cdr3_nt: TGTGCCAGCAGCCAAGAGGCTAGCGGGGGGACTTTCTCCTACGAGCAGTACTTC
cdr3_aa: CASSQEASGGTFSYEQYF

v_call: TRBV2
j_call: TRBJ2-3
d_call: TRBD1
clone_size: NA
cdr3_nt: TGTGCCAGCAGTGCCTCCGGGACAGGGACAGATACGCAGTATTTT
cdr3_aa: CASSASGTGTDTQYF

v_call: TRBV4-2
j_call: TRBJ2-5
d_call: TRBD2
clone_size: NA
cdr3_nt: TGTGCCAGCAGCCGTATGGTAGCGGGGGGCCCTCAAGAGACCCAGTACTTC
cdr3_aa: CASSRMVAGGPQETQYF

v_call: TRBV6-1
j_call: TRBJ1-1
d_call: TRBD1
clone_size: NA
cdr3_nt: TGTGCCAGCAGCGACAGGGGGTATCACACTGAAGCTTTCTTT
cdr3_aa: CASSDRGYHTEAFF

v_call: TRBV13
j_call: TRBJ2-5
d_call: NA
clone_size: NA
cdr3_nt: TGTGCCAGCAGTACCGGGACACGTACACGAGAGACCCAGTACTTC
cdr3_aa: CASSTGTRTRETQYF

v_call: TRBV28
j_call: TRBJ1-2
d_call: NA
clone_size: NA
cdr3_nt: TGTGCCAGCAGTAAAAGCACAGGGTACCGAGGCTACACCTTC
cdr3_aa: CASSKSTGYRGYTF

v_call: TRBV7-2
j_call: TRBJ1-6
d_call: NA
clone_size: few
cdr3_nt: TGTGCCAGCAGCTTAGTGAGGCGGGGTCTCTCACCCCTCCACTTT
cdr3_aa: CASSLVRRGLSPLHF

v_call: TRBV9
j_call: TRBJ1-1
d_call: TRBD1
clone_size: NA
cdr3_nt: TGTGCCAGCAGCGGACACAGGGGACTGAACACTGAAGCTTTCTTT
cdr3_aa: CASSGHRGLNTEAFF

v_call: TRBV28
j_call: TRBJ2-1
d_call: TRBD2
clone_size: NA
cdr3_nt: TGTGCCAGCGGCCTACTAGCGGGGGTCAATGAGCAGTTCTTC
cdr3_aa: CASGLLAGVNEQFF

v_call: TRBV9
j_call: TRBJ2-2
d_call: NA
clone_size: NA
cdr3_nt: TGTGCCAGCAACGGCCAGGGGCATGGCACCGGGGAGCTGTTTTTT
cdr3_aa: CASNGQGHGTGELFF

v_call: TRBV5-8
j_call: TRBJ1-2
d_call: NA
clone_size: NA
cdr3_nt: TGTGCCAGCAGTGGCCGGGTCTTTAACTATGGCTACACCTTC
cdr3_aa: CASSGRVFNYGYTF

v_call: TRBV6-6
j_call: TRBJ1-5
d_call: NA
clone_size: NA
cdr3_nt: TGTGCCAGCAGCCCCTCGGGGGTCGGGGCAAATCAGCCCCAGCATTTT
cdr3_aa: CASSPSGVGANQPQHF

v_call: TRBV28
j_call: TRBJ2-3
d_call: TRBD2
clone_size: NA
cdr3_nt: TGTGCCAGCAGTACATATAGCGGGGCTAGCACAGATACGCAGTATTTT
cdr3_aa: CASSTYSGASTDTQYF

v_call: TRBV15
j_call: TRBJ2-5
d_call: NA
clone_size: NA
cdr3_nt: TGTGCCATAATGGACGGGACAAGCGCGTACCAAGAGACCCAGTACTTC
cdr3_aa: CAIMDGTSAYQETQYF

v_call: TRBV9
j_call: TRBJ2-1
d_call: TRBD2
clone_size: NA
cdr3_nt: TGTGCCAGCAGCCTAATCAGCCAGCGGGGGGCCGGGGATGAGCAGTTCTTC
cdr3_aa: CASSLISQRGAGDEQFF

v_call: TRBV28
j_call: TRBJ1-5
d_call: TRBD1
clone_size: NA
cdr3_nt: TGTGCCAGCAGCCGACGACAGGGGGGCAATCAGCCCCAGCATTTT
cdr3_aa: CASSRRQGGNQPQHF

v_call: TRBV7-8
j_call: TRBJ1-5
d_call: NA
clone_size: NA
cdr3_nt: TGTGCCAGCAGCTCGCTCCGGGGACAAATATATCAGCCCCAGCATTTT
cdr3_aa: CASSSLRGQIYQPQHF

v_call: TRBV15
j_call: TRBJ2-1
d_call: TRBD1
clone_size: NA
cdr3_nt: TGTGCCACCAGCAGGTCCCCGGGACAGGGGTCCCCCAATGAGCAGTTCTTC
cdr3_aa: CATSRSPGQGSPNEQFF

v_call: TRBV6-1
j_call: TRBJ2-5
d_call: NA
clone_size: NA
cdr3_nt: TGTGCCAGCAGTGAAGGCAGGGCCGGCGGAGAGACCCAGTACTTC
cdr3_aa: CASSEGRAGGETQYF

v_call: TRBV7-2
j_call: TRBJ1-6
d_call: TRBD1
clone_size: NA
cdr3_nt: TGTGCCAGCAGCTCTACAGGGGGCGCGAACAGTTCACCCCTCCACTTT
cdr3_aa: CASSSTGGANSSPLHF

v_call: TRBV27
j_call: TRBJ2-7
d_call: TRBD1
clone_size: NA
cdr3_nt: TGTGCCAGCAGTTCGACAGGGGGCCCTGGAGAGCAGTACTTC
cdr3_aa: CASSSTGGPGEQYF

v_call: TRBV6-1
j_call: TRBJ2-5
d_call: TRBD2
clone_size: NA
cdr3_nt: TGTGCCAGCAGTGCCGGACTAGCGGGGACCCAAGAGACCCAGTACTTC
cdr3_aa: CASSAGLAGTQETQYF

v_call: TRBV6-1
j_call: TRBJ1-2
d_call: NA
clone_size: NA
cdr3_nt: TGTGCCAGCACGGCGGCAGTACCGTATGGCTACACCTTC
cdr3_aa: CASTAAVPYGYTF

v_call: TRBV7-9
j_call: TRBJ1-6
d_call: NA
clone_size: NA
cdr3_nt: TGTTCCAGCAGCCCGCCCGACAGTGCCGGTTCACCCCTCCACTTT
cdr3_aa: CSSSPPDSAGSPLHF

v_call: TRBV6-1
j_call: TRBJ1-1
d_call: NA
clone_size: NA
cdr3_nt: TGTGCCAGCAAGGGTGGGGGACAAGGGGACACTGAAGCTTTCTTT
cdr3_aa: CASKGGGQGDTEAFF

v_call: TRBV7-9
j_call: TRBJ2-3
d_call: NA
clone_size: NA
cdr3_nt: TGTGCCAGCAGCGTACTAGCTGGGGGCACAGATACGCAGTATTTT
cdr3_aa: CASSVLAGGTDTQYF

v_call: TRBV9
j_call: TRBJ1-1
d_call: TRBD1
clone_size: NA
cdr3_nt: TGTGCCAGCAGCGGGGGACAGCTGAACACTGAAGCTTTCTTT
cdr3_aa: CASSGGQLNTEAFF

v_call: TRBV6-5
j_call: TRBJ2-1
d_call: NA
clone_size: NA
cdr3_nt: TGTGCCAGCAGTCACGACGGAGATTACAATGAGCAGTTCTTC
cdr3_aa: CASSHDGDYNEQFF

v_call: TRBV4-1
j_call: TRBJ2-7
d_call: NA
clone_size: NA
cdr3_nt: TGCGCCAGCAGCCACAGAGTCGGAGGCTACGAGCAGTACTTC
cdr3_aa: CASSHRVGGYEQYF

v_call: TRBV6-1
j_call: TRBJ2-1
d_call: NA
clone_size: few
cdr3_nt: TGTGCCAGCAGGCTGAGGGGGTCCTACAATGAGCAGTTCTTC
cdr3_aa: CASRLRGSYNEQFF

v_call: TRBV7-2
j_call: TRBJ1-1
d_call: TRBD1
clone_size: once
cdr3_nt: TGTGCCAGCAGCCGGGACAGCAACATGAACACTGAAGCTTTCTTT
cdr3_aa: CASSRDSNMNTEAFF

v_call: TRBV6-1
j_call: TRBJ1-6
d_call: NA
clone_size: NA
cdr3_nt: TGTGCCAGCAGTGCAAACGGGGATTCACCCCTCCACTTT
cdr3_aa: CASSANGDSPLHF

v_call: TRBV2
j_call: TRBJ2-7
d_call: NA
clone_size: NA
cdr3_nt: TGTGCCAGCAGTGCCCAGGGGTCTGGTCTGGGCTCCTACGAGCAGTACTTC
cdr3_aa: CASSAQGSGLGSYEQYF

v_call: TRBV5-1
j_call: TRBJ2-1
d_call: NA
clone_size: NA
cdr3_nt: TGCGCCAGCAGCGCCGGGGTTTACAATGAGCAGTTCTTC
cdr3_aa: CASSAGVYNEQFF

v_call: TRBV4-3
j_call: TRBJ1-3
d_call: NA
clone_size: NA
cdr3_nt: TGCGCCAGCAGCCAAGATCTCCAGGGGTACTCTGGAAACACCATATATTTT
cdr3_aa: CASSQDLQGYSGNTIYF

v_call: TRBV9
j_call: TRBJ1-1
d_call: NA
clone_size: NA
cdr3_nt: TGTGCCAGCAGCGTAGGTGGGGCGGGGGCTGAAGCTTTCTTT
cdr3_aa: CASSVGGAGAEAFF

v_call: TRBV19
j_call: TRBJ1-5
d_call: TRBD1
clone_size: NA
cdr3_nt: TGTGCCAGTAATTCGGGGACAGGGTGGGTAAGCAATCAGCCCCAGCATTTT
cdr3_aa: CASNSGTGWVSNQPQHF

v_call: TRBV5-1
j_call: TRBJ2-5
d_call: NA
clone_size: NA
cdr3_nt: TGCGCCAGCAGCAAGGACTATATCCCAGAGACCCAGTACTTC
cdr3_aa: CASSKDYIPETQYF

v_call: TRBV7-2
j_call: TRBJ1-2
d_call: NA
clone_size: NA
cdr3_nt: TGTGCCAGCAGCGGCCAGTCAGGGGGCTACACCTTC
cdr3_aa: CASSGQSGGYTF

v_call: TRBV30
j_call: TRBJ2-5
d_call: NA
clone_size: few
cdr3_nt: TGTGCCTGGAGTGTACGTGCCAGGGAGACCCAGTACTTC
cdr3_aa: CAWSVRARETQYF

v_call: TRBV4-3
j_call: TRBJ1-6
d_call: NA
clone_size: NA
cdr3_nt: TGCGCCAGCAGCTCTAGAGCCCACAACCCGGGTAATTCACCCCTCCACTTT
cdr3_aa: CASSSRAHNPGNSPLHF

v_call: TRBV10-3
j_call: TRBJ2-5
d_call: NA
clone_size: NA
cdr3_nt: TGTGCCATCAGTGAAACAGACCAAGAGACCCAGTACTTC
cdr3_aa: CAISETDQETQYF

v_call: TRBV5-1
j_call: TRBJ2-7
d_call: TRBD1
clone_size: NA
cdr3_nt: TGCGCCAGCAGCTTGGACGGACAGGGGGCCAGAGAGCAGTACTTC
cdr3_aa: CASSLDGQGAREQYF

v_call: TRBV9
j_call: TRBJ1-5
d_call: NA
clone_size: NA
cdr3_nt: TGTGCCAGCAGCGTCAGGGGCAATCAGCCCCAGCATTTT
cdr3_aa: CASSVRGNQPQHF

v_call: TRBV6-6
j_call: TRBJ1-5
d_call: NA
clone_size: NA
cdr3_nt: TGTGCCAGCAGGGGCACCGGGACTTACAATCAGCCCCAGCATTTT
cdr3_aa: CASRGTGTYNQPQHF

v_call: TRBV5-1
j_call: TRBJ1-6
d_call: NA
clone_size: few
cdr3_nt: TGCGCCAGCAGCTTGGATTCAGGGCCCGGGAATTCACCCCTCCACTTT
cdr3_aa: CASSLDSGPGNSPLHF

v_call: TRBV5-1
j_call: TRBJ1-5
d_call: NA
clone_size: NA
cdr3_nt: TGCGCCAGCAGCTTGACAGGGAATAGCAATCAGCCCCAGCATTTT
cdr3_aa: CASSLTGNSNQPQHF

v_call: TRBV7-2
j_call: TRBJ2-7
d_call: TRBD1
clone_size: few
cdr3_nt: TGTGCCAGCAGCCAGACAGGGGTGGGGTACTCCTACGAGCAGTACTTC
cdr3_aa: CASSQTGVGYSYEQYF

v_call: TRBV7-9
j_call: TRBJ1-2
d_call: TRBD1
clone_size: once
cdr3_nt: TGTGCCAGCAGCATTGACAGGGATGGCTACACCTTC
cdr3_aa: CASSIDRDGYTF

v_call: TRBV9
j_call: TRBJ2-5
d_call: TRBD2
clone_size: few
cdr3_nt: TGTGCCAGCAGCGTCGGGCTAGCGGTTGGAGAGGAGACCCAGTACTTC
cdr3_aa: CASSVGLAVGEETQYF

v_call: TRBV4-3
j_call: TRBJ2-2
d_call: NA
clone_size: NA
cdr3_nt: TGCGCCAGCAGCCAAGCGGGACTCTTCACCGGGGAGCTGTTTTTT
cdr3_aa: CASSQAGLFTGELFF

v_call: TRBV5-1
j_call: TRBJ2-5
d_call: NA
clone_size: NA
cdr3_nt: TGCGCCAGCAGCTCGATAATGAGAGAAAGGACCCAGTACTTC
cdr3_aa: CASSSIMRERTQYF

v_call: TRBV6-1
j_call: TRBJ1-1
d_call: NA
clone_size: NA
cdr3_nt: TGTGCCAGCACCGCACTACAAGTTTCTAACGCTTTCTTT
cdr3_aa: CASTALQVSNAFF

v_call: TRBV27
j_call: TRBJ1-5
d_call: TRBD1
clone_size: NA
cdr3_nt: TGTGCCAGCAAAACAGGGGGCAAGCCCCAGCATTTT
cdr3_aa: CASKTGGKPQHF

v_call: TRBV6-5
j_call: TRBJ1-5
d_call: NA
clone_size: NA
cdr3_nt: TGTGCCAGCAGTTCCGGGGTGCTCAATCAGCCCCAGCATTTT
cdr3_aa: CASSSGVLNQPQHF

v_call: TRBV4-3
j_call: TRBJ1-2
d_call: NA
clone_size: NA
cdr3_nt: TGCGCCAGCAGCCAAGCAAGGGGTGGAGGCTACACCTTC
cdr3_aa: CASSQARGGGYTF

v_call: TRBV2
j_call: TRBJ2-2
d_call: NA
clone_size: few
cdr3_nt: TGTGCCAGCAGCTTAAGGGGTTTCACCGGGGAGCTGTTTTTT
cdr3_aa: CASSLRGFTGELFF

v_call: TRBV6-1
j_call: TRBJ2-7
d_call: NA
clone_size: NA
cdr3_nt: TGTGCCAGCAGTGAAGTTCACGGGTCCTACGAGCAGTACTTC
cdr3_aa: CASSEVHGSYEQYF

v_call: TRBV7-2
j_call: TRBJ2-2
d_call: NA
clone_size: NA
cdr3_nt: TGTGCCAGCAGCTTAAGGGGGAACACCGGGGAGCTGTTTTTT
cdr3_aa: CASSLRGNTGELFF

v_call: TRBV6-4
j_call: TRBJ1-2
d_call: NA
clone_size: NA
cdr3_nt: TGTGCCAGCAGTACCAACAGGGCCTCCCTTGCGAGCTACACCTTC
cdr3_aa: CASSTNRASLASYTF